Detailed here is one T cell receptor beta chain. Its antigen specificity is not known. Base quality data are lacking; no much larger clone is found one base away. This specimen comes from a study of vaccination and CD4 T cells after COVID-19 (dated 2022 in TCRdb). Background on the whole study: Convalescent patients had a positive SARS-CoV-2 result on nasal swab PCR, and of these patients, 8 or 9 had mild disease and one had severe disease. In the convalescent cohort there were six males and four females, among whom were two Hispanic individuals, seven Caucasians, two Asians and one multiracial person. Post-COVID blood samples were collected from convalescent patients a median of roughly 100 days after diagnosis, with a range of roughly 30 to 161 days. Each participant got two doses of either the Pfizer-BioNTech BNT162b2 vaccine (n=8) or the Moderna mRNA-1273 vaccine (n=2). For three convalescent patients, samples were collected at an early post-vaccination timepoint (day 14) as well as at a late post-vaccination timepoint (days 161 to 241). Post-vaccine blood samples were taken a median of 72 days after the second vaccine dose, with a range of 14 to 241 days. In control cultures, a CEFX viral epitope pool was used as positive control, an HIV-1 Nef peptide pool was used as negative control, or no peptide was added. Culture stimuli were overlapping spike peptide pools from SARS-CoV-2 and from the common cold coronaviruses HCoV-NL63, HCoV-OC43 and HCoV-229E. In 10 COVID-19 convalescent patients and a handful of infection-naive healthy vaccine recipients, the spike-specific CD4+ TCR repertoire before mRNA vaccination was compared with the repertoire after mRNA vaccination.

Libraries were made using PCR. At the Johns Hopkins FTIC core, DNA from the cultured CD4+ T cells underwent TCR sequencing with the Oncomine TCR Beta short-read assay. The QIAamp micro DNA kit was used to extract genomic DNA from the cultured CD4+ T cells. Oncomine TCR Beta libraries made from cultured CD4+ T cells were pooled using unique dual indexes and sequenced on an Illumina iSeq 100. The original pipeline was this. Non-productive sequences were removed, and CDR3s that did not start with C, did not end with F or W, or were shorter than 7 amino acids were discarded. The MANAFEST web application identified antigen-specific clonotypes by comparing peptide-stimulated wells against reference wells and other culture wells. An FDR below 0.05, an odds ratio above 5, and a productive frequency above 0.1% in at least two of three replicate wells were required for clones to be considered positive. Cross-reactive clonotypes were defined as significantly expanded in both SARS-CoV-2 spike wells and at least one common cold coronavirus spike condition. Levenshtein distances (stringdist) and unrooted phylogenetic trees (ape) in R version 3.6.1 were used to assess CDR3 homology. TCRdb applied fastp at Q25 and MiXCR to the public reads, then kept only in-frame beta chains. Each entry merges the rows of one CDR3 protein and shows their most common DNA and genes. It is TCRdb's table, rather than the study itself, that gives the V and J calls and clone size. The sample data list about 24,000 distinct CDR3 sequences, and around 30% of these were observed just once. Under 3.5% of the sample comes from the top ten.

In the paper's terms, the time point label means: late sampling 161 to 241 days after vaccination in a few convalescent patients. The label giving this sample's treatment or condition can be read as: roughly nine-day PBMC culture with coronavirus spike peptide pools or control peptides (ViraFEST assay). The ViraFEST assay was used in the study, in which antigen-specific T cells were expanded with peptide pools and expanded clonotypes were subsequently identified by TCR sequencing. The convalescent patients' positive SARS-CoV-2 PCR tests fell between March and December 2020, which was before the Alpha, Beta and Delta variants emerged in the United States. Each well held two million PBMCs cultured with about 9.8 ug/ml peptide pools in IMDM containing roughly 5% human AB serum and 9.5 to 10 IU/ml IL-2. On days 3 and 7, half of the culture medium was replaced with fresh IL-2-containing medium. Once the cells had been in culture for around nine days, the EasySep CD4+ T cell isolation kit was used to isolate CD4+ T cells by negative selection. Ficoll-Paque Plus gradient centrifugation was used to isolate PBMCs from whole blood, and the isolated PBMCs were then either used fresh or cryopreserved at -140C. In general, triplicate wells were set up for every culture condition.

CDR1 and CDR2 were assigned from the germline V gene as MNHEY and SVGEGT. The CDR3, cysteine through phenylalanine, is 17 amino acids long. Only the CDR3 DNA stays, 51 bases, in frame from base 1. The trim is 6 bases for V and 6 bases for J, with a gap of 25 bases between the germline ends. What the authors observed across the whole study: In convalescent patients, nearly all vaccine-specific clones (304 of 307) were found to be mono-reactive for SARS-CoV-2 spike rather than cross-reactive with common cold coronaviruses. The number of convalescent patients in the study was relatively small, and the study did not examine early timepoints following natural infection. Among convalescent patients, a median 86.3% of the SARS-CoV-2-reactive clones seen after vaccination appeared only after vaccination, which suggests priming specific to the vaccine. Although the median number of SARS-CoV-2-reactive clonotypes went up from fewer than 25 after infection to around 39 after vaccination, the increase was not significant.

The chain was built from TRBV6-2 or TRBV6-3 and TRBJ2-3; the D gene is not confidently resolved. This sequence originates from a human donor who had recovered from COVID-19. The sequences come from CD4+ T cells from blood, cultured in vitro, collected about 7 months after SARS-CoV-2 vaccination. The CDR3 sequence is CASSRGRIVPGLDTQYF. Here is the DNA: TGTGCCAGCAGCCGAGGACGTATTGTGCCAGGCTTGGATACGCAGTATTTT.